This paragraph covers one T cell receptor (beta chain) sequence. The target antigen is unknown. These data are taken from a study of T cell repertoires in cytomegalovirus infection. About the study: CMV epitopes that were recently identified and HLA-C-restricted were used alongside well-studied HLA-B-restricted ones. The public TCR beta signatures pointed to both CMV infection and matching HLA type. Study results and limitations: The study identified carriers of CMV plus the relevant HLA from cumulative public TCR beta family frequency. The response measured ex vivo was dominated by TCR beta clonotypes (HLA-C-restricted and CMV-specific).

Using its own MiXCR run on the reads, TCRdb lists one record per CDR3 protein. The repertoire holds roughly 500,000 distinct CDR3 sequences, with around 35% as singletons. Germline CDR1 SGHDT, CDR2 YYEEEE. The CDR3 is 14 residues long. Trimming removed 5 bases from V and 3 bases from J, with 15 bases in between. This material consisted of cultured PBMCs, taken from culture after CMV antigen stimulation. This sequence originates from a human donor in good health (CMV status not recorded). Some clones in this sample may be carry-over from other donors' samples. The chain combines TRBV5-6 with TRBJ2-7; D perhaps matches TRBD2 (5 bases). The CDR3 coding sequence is TGTGCCAGCAGGCGTGGACGGGAACTCTACGAGCAGTACGTC. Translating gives CASRRGRELYEQYV.